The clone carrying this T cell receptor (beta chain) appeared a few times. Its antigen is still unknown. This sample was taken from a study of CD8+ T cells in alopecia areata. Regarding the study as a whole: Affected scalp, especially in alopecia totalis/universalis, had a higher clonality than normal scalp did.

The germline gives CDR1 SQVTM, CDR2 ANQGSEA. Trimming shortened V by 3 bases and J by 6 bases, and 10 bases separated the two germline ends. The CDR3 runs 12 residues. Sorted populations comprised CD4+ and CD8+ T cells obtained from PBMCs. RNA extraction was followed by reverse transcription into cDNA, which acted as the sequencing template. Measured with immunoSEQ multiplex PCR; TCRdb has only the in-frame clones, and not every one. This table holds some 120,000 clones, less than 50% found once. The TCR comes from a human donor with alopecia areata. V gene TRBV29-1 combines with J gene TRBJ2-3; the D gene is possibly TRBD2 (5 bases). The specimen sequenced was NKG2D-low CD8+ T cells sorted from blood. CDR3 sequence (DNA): TGCAGCGTTGACAGCGGTCCCGATACGCAGTATTTT. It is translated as CSVDSGPDTQYF.